Presented here are 23 T cell receptor delta chains from one specimen sequenced in a study of γδ T cells in repeated Plasmodium falciparum infection. TCRdb re-processed the multiplex PCR reads via CATT. The sample lists 45,000 to 50,000 delta-chain clones; about 1.5% were seen once. Gammadelta T cells were flow-sorted from PBMC into Vgamma9/Vdelta2+ and Vdelta2-negative populations for bulk analysis. Material for sequencing was gamma-delta T cells from blood. All receptors come from a pool of human donors (malaria-infected and uninfected, not separated).

There are many counts of this clone. This DNA's translation and the protein TCRdb lists, from a much larger clone, do not match at residue 6, likely due to a read error; the protein shown is translated from the DNA. The chain has TRDV1 and TRDJ1; TRDD3 matches at 12 bases. The V gene's germline CDR1 is TSWWSYY and CDR2 QGS. The V gene end was trimmed by 4 bases and the J gene end by 0 bases; junction bases not matched to a gene: 18. The CDR3 runs to 21 residues. The CDR3 DNA sequence: TGTGCTCTTGGGGTCCATAACTGGGGGATACCCTCCGTCGGGTACACCGATAAACTCATCTTT. The encoded protein is CALGVHNWGIPSVGYTDKLIF.

CDR3 nucleotides: TGTGCTCTTGGGGAAGAAGAGGGCACCGATAAACTCATCTTT. It is translated as CALGEEEGTDKLIF. The V gene is TRDV1, the J gene TRDJ1; D unresolved. The J gene, missing from TCRdb, was assigned here through DNA to germline matching. The CDR3 is 14 residues long. Between the trimmed V and J ends, which lost 2 bases and 1 base, there was a span of 8 bases. Germline V gives CDR1 TSWWSYY, CDR2 QGS.

As regards this clone: The mismatch at residue 13 between this DNA's translation and the TCRdb protein of a much larger clone likely reflects a read error; the protein shown is translated from the DNA. The chain is built from TRDV1 and TRDJ3, with 8 bases that match TRDD2. From germline, CDR1 is TSWWSYY and CDR2 QGS. This CDR3 spans 25 amino acids. The junction had 26 bases not matched to a gene; V was cut back by 4 bases and J by 0 bases. CDR3 coding DNA: TGTGCTCTTGGGGGAGCGCTCGCCTTCCTATACCAGTACCGGGTCGACTCCTGGGACACCCGACAGATGTTTTTC. Translated: CALGGALAFLYQYRVDSWDTRQMFF.

This clone appeared a few times. TCRdb's protein for this DNA is that of a much larger clone and differs from the translation at residue 9, likely a read error; the protein shown is the DNA translation. The chain joins TRDV1 to TRDJ1; 8 bases are a match to TRDD3. Germline-derived CDR1 and CDR2 are TSWWSYY and QGS. The V gene end was trimmed by 2 bases and the J gene end by 1 base; junction bases not matched to a gene: 9. The length of the CDR3 is 17 residues. The CDR3 nucleotides read TGTGCTCTTGGGGAATTATGGGGGATGCGAGGCACCGATAAACTCATCTTT. Protein: CALGELWGMRGTDKLIF.

This clone was recorded at least ten times. Distinct nucleotide sequences in the sample also encode this CDR3. The rearrangement joins TRDV3 to TRDJ1; the match to TRDD3 covers 12 bases. The V segment lost 4 bases and the J segment 0 bases; nucleotides outside the gene matches: 12. In germline, CDR1 is TVYSNPD, CDR2 GDNSRS (reference sequence). The CDR3 spans 17 residues. The CDR3, as DNA: TGTGCCTGTCCAGCCCCGTACTGGGGGATACACACCGATAAACTCATCTTT. It yields the protein CACPAPYWGIHTDKLIF.

A note on this clone: The amino acid sequence in TCRdb belongs to a much larger clone and departs from this DNA's translation at residue 11, likely a sequencing read error; the sequence shown is translated from the DNA. The chain joins TRDV1 to TRDJ1; D gene unclear. The J gene, missing from TCRdb, was assigned here through DNA to germline matching. CDR3 length: 16 residues. The germline V gene has CDR1 TSWWSYY and CDR2 QGS. The germline V and J ends were trimmed by 0 bases and 10 bases, with 21 bases remaining between them. The DNA for the CDR3 is TGTGCTCTTGGGGAACTAAGGTTAAGTCTCCGCCGGCGACTCATCTTT. It codes for CALGELRLSLRRRLIF.

This clone showed up just a few times. A read error likely explains why the TCRdb protein, taken from a much larger clone, differs from this DNA's translation at residue 6; the protein shown is translated from the DNA. The chain carries TRDV1 and TRDJ1; D possibly corresponds to TRDD2 (5 bases). TCRdb carries no J gene annotation; the J gene was assigned here by matching the DNA with germline. With 6 bases removed from V and 0 bases from J, the gap between germline ends came to 17 bases. CDR1 is TSWWSYY and CDR2 is QGS in the germline V gene. The CDR3 is 16 residues long. The CDR3 loop reads CALGESFPPYTDKLIF. The CDR3 DNA reads TGTGCTCTTGGAGAGTCTTTTCCTCCTTACACCGATAAACTCATCTTT.

Points on this clone: Given a far larger clone just one base away, this is likely a sequencing read error. This CDR3 is also generated by other DNA sequences in the sample. This rearrangement joins TRDV1 to TRDJ1; 10 bases line up with TRDD3. TCRdb offers no J gene call, so here the DNA was matched to germline to obtain one. The length of the CDR3 is 20 residues. CDR1 is TSWWSYY and CDR2 is QGS in the germline V gene. The J segment lost 0 bases and the V segment lost 9 bases, leaving 22 bases of the junction unmatched. CDR3 in amino acids: CALERPSQYWGITYTDKLIF. In DNA form, the CDR3 reads TGTGCTCTCGAAAGGCCTTCCCAGTACTGGGGGATTACGTACACCGATAAACTCATCTTT.

This clone was seen a handful of times. This DNA's translation differs at residue 12 from TCRdb's protein, which comes from a much larger clone; a read error is likely, and the protein shown is translated from the DNA. The chain couples TRDV1 to TRDJ1, with a weak D call TRDD3 (6 bases). The V end was cut by 2 bases, the J end by 6 bases, with 19 bases between. This CDR3 spans 16 amino acids. From germline, CDR1 is TSWWSYY and CDR2 QGS. CDR3: CALGEDLLYWVYKLIF. In DNA form, the CDR3 reads TGTGCTCTTGGGGAAGATTTGCTCTACTGGGTCTATAAACTCATCTTT.

At least ten counts were recorded for this clone. The V and J genes are TRDV1 and TRDJ1; a weak D match, TRDD3 (5 bases). Per the germline V gene, CDR1 is TSWWSYY and CDR2 is QGS. This CDR3 region has 18 residues. Trimming removed 4 bases from V and 0 bases from J, with 21 bases in between. CDR3 sequence reads: CALGAILRGRPYTDKLIF. CDR3 sequence (DNA): TGTGCTCTTGGGGCCATACTGAGGGGAAGACCGTACACCGATAAACTCATCTTT.

The table lists this clone with many counts. A read error is possible here, since a much larger clone lies one base away. The J gene is TRDJ1, the V gene TRDV1, with D tentatively TRDD2 (6 bases). The germline V gene encodes CDR1 TSWWSYY and CDR2 QGS. This CDR3 region has 20 residues. Here the CDR3 reads CALGESYAPFGLLYTDKVIF. CDR3 nucleotide sequence: TGTGCTCTTGGGGAATCCTACGCCCCCTTCGGACTGCTGTACACCGATAAAGTCATCTTT.

This clone was found many times. One base away lies a much larger clone, so this may be a sequencing read error. The chain couples TRDV2 to TRDJ1, with 11 bases fitting TRDD3. CDR1 and CDR2 (germline): GEAIGNYY, EKD. CDR3 length: 22 amino acids. V lost 6 bases to trimming and J lost 2 bases; unmatched junction nucleotides: 28. The CDR3 reads CACWHPASSRSTGGYFTDKLIF. In DNA form, the CDR3 reads TGTGCCTGTTGGCATCCTGCGTCTTCTAGGTCTACTGGGGGATATTTTACCGATAAACTCATCTTT.

As regards this clone: TCRdb's entry gives the protein of a much larger clone, which mismatches this DNA's translation at residue 14, likely from a read error; the protein reported here is translated from the DNA. This chain joins TRDV3 and TRDJ1; D is possibly TRDD3 (5 bases). Germline assignment: CDR1 TVYSNPD and CDR2 GDNSRS (reference sequence). This CDR3 has 17 residues. CDR3 nucleotide sequence: TGTGCCTTTAAAGGACTGTGGAGGGGTGGGTACACCGATACACTCATCTTT. It specifies CAFKGLWRGGYTDTLIF.

Only a few counts were recorded for this clone. The protein in TCRdb stems from a much larger clone and differs at residue 9 from this DNA's translation, likely a read error; here the protein is translated from the DNA. This chain connects TRDV1 to TRDJ1; D call uncertain. TCRdb gives no J gene; it was assigned here by matching the DNA to germline. CDR1 TSWWSYY and CDR2 QGS come from the germline V gene. V lost 5 bases to trimming and J lost 2 bases, with 36 bases between them. This CDR3 is 22 amino acids long. The CDR3 loop is CALGFQPSAAVLRVFKTDKLIF. The CDR3 nucleotides read TGTGCTCTTGGGTTTCAACCGTCCGCAGCGGTACTGAGGGTCTTTAAGACCGATAAACTCATCTTT.

Of note for this clone: The amino acid sequence in TCRdb belongs to a much larger clone and departs from this DNA's translation at residue 11, likely a sequencing read error; the sequence shown is translated from the DNA. The CDR3 loop is CALGEPPTGGAYTDKLIF. For the CDR3, the DNA is TGTGCTCTTGGGGAACCCCCCACCGGTGGAGCTTACACCGATAAACTCATCTTT. J is TRDJ1 and V is TRDV1; D gene unclear. Matching the DNA to germline supplied the J gene, which TCRdb does not give. This CDR3 is built from 18 residues. Trimming pared 1 base from V and 0 bases from J, leaving 18 bases between. CDR1 and CDR2 from the germline V gene are TSWWSYY and QGS.

This clone was seen a handful of times. A far more abundant clone sits one base away, making this likely a read error. This sample includes further DNA sequences coding for the same CDR3. There is no J gene call, but TRDV1 is given as the V gene; TRDD3, the table's D call, was not compared with the DNA. In germline, CDR1 is TSWWSYY, CDR2 QGS. The CDR3 length is 23 residues. The chain's CDR3 is CALGNILGLGYWGIEAYTDKLIF. For the CDR3, the DNA is TGTGCTCTTGGGAACATTCTCGGGCTCGGGTACTGGGGGATAGAGGCGTACACCGATAAGCTCATCTTT.

This clone was observed many times. The TCRdb protein, from a much larger clone, departs from this DNA's translation at residue 15, likely by read error; the protein shown derives from the DNA. The V gene is listed as TRAV38-2/DV8; no J gene was called; the DNA was not compared with TRDD2, the D call given in the table. This CDR3 has 17 residues. CDR1 is TSESDYY and CDR2 is QEAYKQQN in the germline V gene. CDR3 DNA: TGTGCTTATAGGACCCCAGGCCTTCCTACCCCTCTATCGAAACCCATCTTT. Protein product: CAYRTPGLPTPLSKPIF.

This clone was counted ten times or more. A far larger clone is one nucleotide away, so this likely arose from a read error. The chain employs TRDV1 and TRDJ1; 9 bases map to TRDD3. CDR1 and CDR2 from the germline V gene are TSWWSYY and QGS. This CDR3 region has 23 residues. V lost 1 base, J lost 2 bases, and 26 bases stayed unmatched. The CDR3 spells CALGEHRNLHRNWGNPWTDKLIF. DNA for the CDR3: TGTGCTCTTGGGGAACACAGGAACCTACACCGTAACTGGGGGAACCCGTGGACCGATAAACTCATCTTT.

A word on this clone: Translating this DNA gives a protein that differs at residue 5 from the TCRdb one, which belongs to a much larger clone; a read error is likely, and the protein shown is this translation. This sequence joins TRDV2 and TRDJ1; possible D gene TRDD2, 6 bases. The J gene, left out of TCRdb, was set here by checking the DNA against germline. The CDR3 length is 20 residues. Germline values: CDR1 GEAIGNYY, CDR2 EKD. The V end was cut by 7 bases, the J end by 0 bases, with 32 bases between. The CDR3 sequence is CACKFYTPSRGLIYTDKLIF. The DNA of the CDR3 is TGTGCCTGCAAGTTCTACACTCCTTCCCGGGGACTTATTTACACCGATAAACTCATCTTT.

Comments on this clone: Since a much larger clone is just one base distant, this may be a read error. The rearrangement joins TRDV2 to TRDJ2, with TRDD3 identical over 8 bases. CDR1 GEAIGNYY and CDR2 EKD come from the germline V gene. The J segment lost 2 bases and the V segment lost 1 base, leaving 20 bases of the junction unmatched. This CDR3 contains 21 residues. In DNA form, the CDR3 reads TGTGCCTGTGACACGGTCTCACTGGGGGGTACGGTTAAGGGGTTGACAGCACAACTCTTCTTT. Protein product: CACDTVSLGGTVKGLTAQLFF.

This clone has at least ten counts. With a far larger clone one base away, a read error is the likely cause. Other DNA sequences of this sample code for an identical CDR3. The V gene is TRDV3, the J gene TRDJ1, with D possibly matching TRDD2 (6 bases). V dropped 0 bases and J dropped 4 bases, with 15 bases sitting between them. The CDR3 totals 14 residues. Germline V lookup: CDR1 TVYSNPD, CDR2 GDNSRS (reference sequence). The CDR3 protein is CAFSPSYGLDKLIF. CDR3 bases: TGTGCCTTTAGTCCCTCCTACGGCCTCGATAAACTCATCTTT.

Worth noting for this clone: The TCRdb protein, from a much larger clone, departs from this DNA's translation at residues 12 and 22, likely by read error; the protein shown derives from the DNA. This sequence joins TRDV1 and TRDJ1, with 8 bases fitting TRDD3. In germline, CDR1 is TSWWSYY, CDR2 QGS. V gave up 3 bases and J gave up 4 bases; unmatched junction bases: 52. This CDR3 contains 30 residues. The DNA for the CDR3 is TGTGCTCTTGGGGAGATTGGCCGTCAAGATACCCTTCATTTCCTGTACCGGAGGATTTGGGGGATGACGTTACTCGATAAACTCATCTTT. Protein product: CALGEIGRQDTLHFLYRRIWGMTLLDKLIF.

As regards this clone: Given a far larger clone just one base away, this is likely a sequencing read error. Other nucleotide sequences in the sample specify the same CDR3. The chain is built from TRDV2 and TRDJ1, with 9 bases that match TRDD3. TCRdb supplies no J gene; here it was assigned by aligning the nucleotide sequence to germline. V lost 2 bases, J lost 0 bases, and 9 bases stayed unmatched. Germline V lookup: CDR1 GEAIGNYY, CDR2 EKD. The CDR3 spans 17 residues. The CDR3 DNA follows: TGTGCCTGTGACATACTGGGGGACAAGGGTTACACCGATAAACTCATCTTT. It is translated as CACDILGDKGYTDKLIF.